This TCR beta chain comes out of a study of CD8 T cells in ankylosing spondylitis. This clonotype was observed a few times. Its antigen is not known. Study-wide points: Typical of ankylosing spondylitis blood, it appeared, was a TCR beta motif of eight highly homologous variants. Earlier studies detected some motif variants in reactive arthritis synovial fluid and blood.

A quantitative 5'-RACE method, one with molecular barcodes, was used to make TCR beta libraries. One entry per CDR3 protein, called by TCRdb with MiXCR from the 5' RACE reads. The sample gives roughly 170,000 distinct CDR3 sequences, around a tenth of which show up once; over 13% is in the top ten. V was clipped by 6 bases and J by 5 bases, with 11 bases between them. CDR1 SSHAT and CDR2 FNYEAQ come from the germline V gene (reference sequence). The CDR3 runs to 13 residues. The gene calls are TRBV7-7 and TRBJ2-1; no clear D gene. Sequenced material: blood, either unsorted or a sorted T cell fraction (not recorded which). This receptor was taken from a female donor with ankylosing spondylitis or in good health (not recorded which). DNA for the CDR3: TGTGCCAGCAGTACGGACCAGCACAATGAGCAGTTCTTC. Protein sequence: CASSTDQHNEQFF. Looking up the rest from reference TRBV7-7 and TRBJ2-1 gives the full variable domain: GAGVSQSPRYKVTKRGQDVTLRCDPISSHATLYWYQQALGQGPEFLTYFNYEAQPDKSGLPSDRFSAERPEGSISTLTIQRTEQRDSAMYRCASSTDQHNEQFFGPGTRLTVL.